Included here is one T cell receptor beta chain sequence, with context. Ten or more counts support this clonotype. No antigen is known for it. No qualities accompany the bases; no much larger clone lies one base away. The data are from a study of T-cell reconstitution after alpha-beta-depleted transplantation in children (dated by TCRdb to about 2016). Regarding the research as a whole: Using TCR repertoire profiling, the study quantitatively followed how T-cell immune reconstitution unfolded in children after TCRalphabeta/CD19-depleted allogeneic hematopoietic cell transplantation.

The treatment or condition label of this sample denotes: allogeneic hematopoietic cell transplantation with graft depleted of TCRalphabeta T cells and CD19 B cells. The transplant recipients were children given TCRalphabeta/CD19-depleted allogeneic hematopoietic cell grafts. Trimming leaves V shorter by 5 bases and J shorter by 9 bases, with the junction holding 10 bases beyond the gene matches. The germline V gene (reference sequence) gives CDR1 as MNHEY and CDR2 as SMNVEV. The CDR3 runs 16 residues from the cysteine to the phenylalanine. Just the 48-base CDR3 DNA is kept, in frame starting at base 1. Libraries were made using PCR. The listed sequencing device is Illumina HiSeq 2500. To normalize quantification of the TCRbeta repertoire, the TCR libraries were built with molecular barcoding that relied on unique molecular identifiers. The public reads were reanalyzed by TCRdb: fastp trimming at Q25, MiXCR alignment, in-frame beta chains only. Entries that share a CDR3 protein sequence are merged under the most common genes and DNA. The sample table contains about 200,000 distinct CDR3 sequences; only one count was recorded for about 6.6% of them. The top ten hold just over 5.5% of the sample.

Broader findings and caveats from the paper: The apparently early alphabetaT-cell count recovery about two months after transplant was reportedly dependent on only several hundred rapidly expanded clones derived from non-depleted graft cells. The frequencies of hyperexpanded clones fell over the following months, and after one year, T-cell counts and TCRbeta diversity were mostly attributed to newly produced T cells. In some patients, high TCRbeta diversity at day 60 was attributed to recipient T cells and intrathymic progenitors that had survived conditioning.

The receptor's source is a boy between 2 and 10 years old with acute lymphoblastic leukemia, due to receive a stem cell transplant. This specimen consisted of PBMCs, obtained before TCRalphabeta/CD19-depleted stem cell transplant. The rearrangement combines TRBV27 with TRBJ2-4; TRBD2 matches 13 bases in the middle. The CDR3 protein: CASSILAGGPGIIQYF. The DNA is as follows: TGTGCCAGCAGTATACTAGCGGGGGGGCCTGGGATCATTCAGTACTTC.